These 29 T cell receptor beta chains came from one sample sequenced in a study of shared clonotypes between healthy human individuals. Positively selected for CCR7, the CD45RO-negative cells used as naive CD8 cells excluded terminally differentiated effector memory CD45RA+ cells. Here immunoSEQ multiplex PCR was the method, and the copy in TCRdb shows in-frame clones only, minus some. Seen here are about 2 million clones, approximately 95% observed once, and the top ten hold roughly 1%. The specimen was naive CD8+ T cells sorted from blood. These receptors were taken from a man between 18 and 35 years old in good health.

The chain links TRBV2 to TRBJ2-4; D is unresolved. Trimming took off 5 bases at V and 8 bases at J, with 10 bases between the two ends. Germline CDR1 reads SNHLY; CDR2 reads FYNNEI. This CDR3 is built from 12 residues. The CDR3: CASSSALDIQYF. In DNA, the CDR3 is TGTGCCAGCAGTTCGGCCCTGGACATTCAGTACTTC.

The CDR3 here is CASSPGTGIYGYTF. The CDR3 DNA reads TGTGCCAGCAGTCCCGGGACAGGGATCTATGGCTACACCTTC. The chain has TRBV6-6 and TRBJ1-2, with 9 bases identical to TRBD1. From germline, CDR1 is MNHNY and CDR2 SVGAGI (reference sequence). J was trimmed by 4 bases and V by 5 bases; bases with no gene match: 5. This CDR3 has 14 amino acids.

The chain couples TRBV7-9 to TRBJ1-1, with 9 bases identical to TRBD1. Germline loops: CDR1 SEHNR, CDR2 FQNEAQ (reference sequence). The CDR3 sequence is 17 residues long. Trimming at V came to 3 bases and at J to 1 base, leaving 9 bases not matched to a gene. CDR3 protein: CASSLGQGEFANTEAFF. Written as DNA, the CDR3 is TGTGCCAGCAGCTTGGGACAGGGCGAGTTTGCGAACACTGAAGCTTTCTTT.

V is TRBV7-8 and J is TRBJ1-2, with a tentative D call TRBD1 (6 bases). The V end was cut by 0 bases, the J end by 0 bases, with 14 bases between. There are 17 residues in the CDR3. Germline values: CDR1 SGHVS, CDR2 FQNEAQ. The CDR3 loop reads CASSLASLGGANYGYTF. CDR3 nucleotides: TGTGCCAGCAGCTTAGCAAGTCTAGGGGGTGCTAACTATGGCTACACCTTC.

The gene calls are TRBV6-5 and TRBJ2-2; 7 bases fit TRBD1. The CDR3 is made up of 14 amino acids. Germline CDR1 reads MNHEY; CDR2 reads SVGAGI. J gave up 3 bases and V 6 bases, and 4 bases lay outside the gene matches. CDR3 bases: TGTGCCAGCAGCCAGGGACAGTACACCGGGGAGCTGTTTTTT. It codes for CASSQGQYTGELFF.

The chain has TRBV11-2 and TRBJ2-7; either TRBD1 or TRBD2 may supply D (6 bases each). Per germline, CDR1 SGHAT and CDR2 FQNNGV. V gave up 3 bases and J gave up 3 bases, with 15 bases separating them. This CDR3 contains 15 residues. CDR3 in amino acids: CASSFGTGAYYEQYF. Written as DNA, the CDR3 is TGTGCCAGCAGCTTCGGAACGGGGGCGTACTACGAGCAGTACTTC.

The genes are TRBV4-1 and TRBJ2-1, with 12 bases identical to TRBD2. Germline CDR1 and CDR2: MGHRA and YSYEKL. V lost 4 bases to trimming and J lost 8 bases; unmatched junction nucleotides: 12. The CDR3 totals 17 residues. The CDR3 loop is CASSPSSGGAGFYEQFF. As DNA, the CDR3 is TGCGCCAGCAGCCCGTCTAGCGGGGGGGCCGGTTTCTATGAGCAGTTCTTC.

The CDR3 region has the DNA TGTGCCAGCAGCTCCACTAGCGGGAGTGGCAATGAGCAGTTCTTC. It encodes CASSSTSGSGNEQFF. The chain has TRBV6-5 and TRBJ2-1; TRBD2 agrees at 11 bases. The CDR3 has 15 residues. J gave up 6 bases and V 6 bases, and 7 bases lay outside the gene matches. Per the germline V gene, CDR1 is MNHEY and CDR2 is SVGAGI.

This clone was recorded once. The chain has TRBV7-3 and TRBJ2-1; D might be TRBD1 (5 bases). Germline loops: CDR1 SGHTA, CDR2 FQGTGA. The V and J ends lost 1 base and 1 base respectively, with 8 bases between them. CDR3 length equals 15 residues. CDR3 DNA: TGTGCCAGCAGCTTAAACCAGGGATCCTACAATGAGCAGTTCTTC. As protein: CASSLNQGSYNEQFF.

CDR3 loop: CASSADRGIYEQYF. The CDR3 nucleotides read TGTGCCAGCAGTGCTGACAGGGGGATCTACGAGCAGTACTTC. The V call is TRBV2, the J call TRBJ2-7, with 9 nucleotides matching TRBD1. The germline V gene encodes CDR1 SNHLY and CDR2 FYNNEI. Germline trimming cut 4 bases from V and 3 bases from J; bases unmatched to any gene: 4. The length of the CDR3 is 14 residues.

The V gene is TRBV14, the J gene TRBJ1-4, with D uncertain. From germline, CDR1 is SGHDN and CDR2 FVKESK. Trimming removed 0 bases from V and 6 bases from J, with 8 bases in between. The CDR3 spans 14 residues. CDR3 residues: CASSQDLWDEKLFF. The DNA for the CDR3 is TGTGCCAGCAGCCAAGATTTATGGGATGAAAAACTGTTTTTT.

V and J are TRBV7-8 and TRBJ2-7, with 12 nucleotides matching TRBD2. The CDR3 loop spans 16 amino acids. V shed 5 bases and J 3 bases; nucleotides not matched to a gene: 8. The germline CDR1 and CDR2 sequences are SGHVS and FQNEAQ. Written as DNA, the CDR3 is TGTGCCAGCAGCCCCGAAGTACTAGCGGGAGGCTACGAGCAGTACTTC. Its protein is CASSPEVLAGGYEQYF.

The rearrangement links TRBV5-6 to TRBJ2-7; D may correspond to TRBD1 or TRBD2 (5 bases each). Germline loops: CDR1 SGHDT, CDR2 YYEEEE. The CDR3 loop spans 11 amino acids. Deletions cut 3 bases from V and 7 bases from J, with 8 bases between. The CDR3 sequence is CASSYEGEQYF. The CDR3 coding sequence is TGTGCCAGCAGCTATGAGGGGGAGCAGTACTTC.

The chain uses TRBV28 and TRBJ1-6; maybe TRBD1 (5 bases). Trimming pared 5 bases from V and 0 bases from J, leaving 11 bases between. This CDR3 spans 16 amino acids. Per the germline V gene, CDR1 is MDHEN and CDR2 is SYDVKM. CDR3 in DNA: TGTGCCAGCAGTCTGGGGACTAGCTCCTATAATTCACCCCTCCACTTT. It codes for CASSLGTSSYNSPLHF.

V is TRBV27 and J is TRBJ1-6, with D perhaps matching TRBD1 (6 bases). There are 13 residues in the CDR3. V shed 7 bases and J shed 9 bases, with 13 bases lying between them. Germline V gene sequence: CDR1 MNHEY, CDR2 SMNVEV (reference sequence). The CDR3 region is CASMAGAASPLHF. As DNA, the CDR3 is TGTGCCAGCATGGCAGGGGCCGCTTCACCCCTCCACTTT.

The chain has TRBV27 and TRBJ2-7, with D tentatively TRBD1 (6 bases). The germline V and J ends were trimmed by 8 bases and 0 bases, with 14 bases remaining between them. The CDR3 is made up of 14 amino acids. Germline V gene data show CDR1 as MNHEY and CDR2 as SMNVEV (reference sequence). The CDR3 region has the DNA TGTGCCAGCGCCGACGGACAGCCCTCCTACGAGCAGTACTTC. It encodes CASADGQPSYEQYF.

The CDR3 sequence: CSVGGNWDGTDTQYF. The CDR3 bases are TGCAGCGTGGGGGGGAATTGGGATGGCACAGATACGCAGTATTTT. This chain connects TRBV29-1 to TRBJ2-3, with 7 bases identical to TRBD2. The CDR3 consists of 15 residues. V gave up 6 bases and J gave up 1 base; unmatched junction bases: 10. Germline V gives CDR1 SQVTM, CDR2 ANQGSEA.

The rearrangement links TRBV28 to TRBJ2-7; D is possibly TRBD2 (6 bases). This CDR3 is built from 18 residues. Trimming shortened V by 2 bases and J by 1 base, and 21 bases separated the two germline ends. Germline loops: CDR1 MDHEN, CDR2 SYDVKM. The CDR3 DNA is TGTGCCAGCAGTTTACCCAAAGGAGGGACTTACCTTTCCTACGAGCAGTACTTC. Translated: CASSLPKGGTYLSYEQYF.

The V and J genes are TRBV28 and TRBJ1-6; no firm D call. CDR1 and CDR2 from the germline V gene are MDHEN and SYDVKM. V shed 7 bases and J shed 11 bases, with 24 bases lying between them. The CDR3 totals 16 residues. CDR3 DNA: TGTGCCAGCACTAATCAACCCCGGGTCCCAAGGACACCCCTCCACTTT. Its translation: CASTNQPRVPRTPLHF.

This clone was counted a single time. The V and J genes are TRBV4-1 and TRBJ2-7, with 8 bases fitting TRBD1. This CDR3 is 15 amino acids long. Germline assignment: CDR1 MGHRA and CDR2 YSYEKL. Trimming cost V 0 bases and J 6 bases; bases outside gene matches: 7. In DNA, the CDR3 is TGCGCCAGCAGCCAAGAAGGGACAGGCGCGGGCGAGCAGTACTTC. This codes for CASSQEGTGAGEQYF.

Only a few counts were recorded for this clone. This chain connects TRBV9 to TRBJ1-1; D not resolved. The CDR3 has 13 amino acids. Germline values: CDR1 SGDLS, CDR2 YYNGEE. Deletions cut 3 bases from V and 6 bases from J, with 12 bases between. This CDR3 reads CASSALPHAEAFF. The DNA of the CDR3 is TGTGCCAGCAGCGCGTTGCCGCACGCTGAAGCTTTCTTT. The variable domain in full, with the rest retrieved from reference TRBV9 and TRBJ1-1, is DSGVTQTPKHLITATGQRVTLRCSPRSGDLSVYWYQQSLDQGLQFLIQYYNGEERAKGNILERFSAQQFPDLHSELNLSSLELGDSALYFCASSALPHAEAFFGQGTRLTVV.

Of note for this clone: Other nucleotide sequences from this sample produce the same CDR3. J is TRBJ2-7 and V is TRBV4-3; D gene uncertain. CDR1 LGHNA and CDR2 YSLEER come from the germline V gene. V was pared by 0 bases and J by 2 bases, with 8 bases between. This CDR3 spans 14 amino acids. The CDR3 region is CASSQDQGPYEQYF. In DNA form, the CDR3 reads TGCGCCAGCAGCCAAGATCAAGGTCCCTACGAGCAGTACTTC.

As regards this clone: Other DNA sequences within the sample encode an identical CDR3. The chain has TRBV28 and TRBJ2-5, with unresolved D. The CDR3 loop spans 11 amino acids. V was shortened by 3 bases and J by 5 bases, with 4 bases between the two germline ends. Germline lookup yields CDR1 MDHEN and CDR2 SYDVKM. CDR3 in amino acids: CASSFLETQYF. The CDR3 DNA is TGTGCCAGCAGTTTCCTGGAGACCCAGTACTTC. The variable domain in full, with the rest retrieved from reference TRBV28 and TRBJ2-5, is DVKVTQSSRYLVKRTGEKVFLECVQDMDHENMFWYRQDPGLGLRLIYFSYDVKMKEKGDIPEGYSVSREKKERFSLILESASTNQTSMYLCASSFLETQYFGPGTRLLVL.

The table lists this clone with a few counts. V usage is TRBV10-2 and J usage is TRBJ2-2; no definite D call. This CDR3 comprises 12 residues. V shed 8 bases and J shed 8 bases, with 12 bases lying between them. Germline CDR1 WSHSY, CDR2 SAAADI. CDR3 sequence: CASAASQGELFF. CDR3 nucleotide sequence: TGCGCCAGCGCTGCAAGTCAGGGGGAGCTGTTTTTT.

The chain recombines TRBV7-9 with TRBJ2-7, with D maybe TRBD2 (6 bases). CDR3 length equals 15 residues. The germline gives CDR1 SEHNR, CDR2 FQNEAQ (reference sequence). V shed 2 bases and J shed 5 bases, with 16 bases lying between them. Here the CDR3 DNA reads TGTGCCAGCAGCTTACTGGGCGCGCCGGGGGACGAGCAGTACTTC. Its protein product is CASSLLGAPGDEQYF. The variable domain in full, completed from reference TRBV7-9 and TRBJ2-7, reads DTGVSQNPRHKITKRGQNVTFRCDPISEHNRLYWYRQTLGQGPEFLTYFQNEAQLEKSRLLSDRFSAERPKGSFSTLEIQRTEQGDSAMYLCASSLLGAPGDEQYFGPGTRLTVT.

The J gene is TRBJ1-2, the V gene TRBV29-1; no clear D gene. The CDR3 contains 13 residues. V was cut by 3 bases and J by 0 bases, with 8 bases left in between. Germline CDR1 and CDR2: SQVTM and ANQGSEA. The CDR3 spells CSVEEITNYGYTF. The CDR3 DNA reads TGCAGCGTTGAGGAGATAACTAACTATGGCTACACCTTC.

In nucleotides, the CDR3 is TGTGCCAGCAGTTTTAGCGGGACAGAGACCTATGGCTACACCTTC. This codes for CASSFSGTETYGYTF. The chain employs TRBV28 and TRBJ1-2; the match to TRBD1 covers 7 bases. Germline CDR1 reads MDHEN; CDR2 reads SYDVKM. V lost 3 bases, J lost 4 bases, and 8 bases stayed unmatched. The CDR3 spans 15 residues.

The chain is built from TRBV19 and TRBJ1-6, with 11 bases aligning to TRBD1. The CDR3 consists of 14 residues. Germline V gene data show CDR1 as LNHDA and CDR2 as SQIVND (reference sequence). With V trimmed by 4 bases and J by 10 bases, 3 bases remained unmatched. The CDR3 region is CASSTGTGGSPLHF. The CDR3 region has the DNA TGTGCCAGTAGTACAGGGACAGGGGGGTCACCCCTCCACTTT.

The chain is built from TRBV7-2 and TRBJ2-1; D is perhaps TRBD1 (5 bases). Trimming stripped 5 bases from V and 4 bases from J, with 12 bases between. CDR1 and CDR2 from the germline V gene are SGHTA and FQGNSA. The CDR3 spans 14 residues. The CDR3 DNA is TGTGCCAGCAGCCCCTGGACAAATTACAATGAGCAGTTCTTC. Protein product: CASSPWTNYNEQFF.